What follows is one TCR beta chain and its context. The antigen remains unidentified. This entry is derived from a study of OX40 agonist ivuxolimab in advanced cancers. Study outcomes and limitations: CD8+ T cells were the subset that, on average, had more expanded clones than CD4+.

The CDR3 runs 14 residues. V lost 2 bases, J lost 6 bases, and 13 bases lay in between. Germline CDR1 is MNHEY and CDR2 is SVGAGI. Assay: immunoSEQ multiplex PCR; the TCRdb copy retains only in-frame clones and omits some. The repertoire holds 50,000 or so clones, with approximately 90% as singletons. The rearrangement uses TRBV6-5 and TRBJ1-2; weak D call: TRBD1 (5 bases). Material: CD4+ or CD8+ T cells sorted from blood, obtained in a trial of the OX40 agonist ivuxolimab. This receptor was obtained from an adult with an advanced solid tumor such as melanoma, head and neck, liver or kidney cancer. CDR3 sequence: CASSYGAGGNGYTF. The CDR3 DNA reads as TGTGCCAGCAGTTACGGGGCAGGTGGAAATGGCTACACCTTC.